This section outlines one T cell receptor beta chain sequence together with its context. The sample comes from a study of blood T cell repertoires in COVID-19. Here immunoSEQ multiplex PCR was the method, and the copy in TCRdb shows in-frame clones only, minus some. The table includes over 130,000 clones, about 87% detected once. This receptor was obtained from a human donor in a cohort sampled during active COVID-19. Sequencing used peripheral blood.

The CDR3 coding sequence is TGTGCCAGCAGTTTAGCTTCTACCAACTACGAGCAGTACTTC. Protein sequence: CASSLASTNYEQYF. V is TRBV27 and J is TRBJ2-7, with D unresolved. This CDR3 region has 14 residues. Germline V gene sequence: CDR1 MNHEY, CDR2 SMNVEV (reference sequence). Trimming took off 2 bases at V and 3 bases at J, with 11 bases between the two ends.